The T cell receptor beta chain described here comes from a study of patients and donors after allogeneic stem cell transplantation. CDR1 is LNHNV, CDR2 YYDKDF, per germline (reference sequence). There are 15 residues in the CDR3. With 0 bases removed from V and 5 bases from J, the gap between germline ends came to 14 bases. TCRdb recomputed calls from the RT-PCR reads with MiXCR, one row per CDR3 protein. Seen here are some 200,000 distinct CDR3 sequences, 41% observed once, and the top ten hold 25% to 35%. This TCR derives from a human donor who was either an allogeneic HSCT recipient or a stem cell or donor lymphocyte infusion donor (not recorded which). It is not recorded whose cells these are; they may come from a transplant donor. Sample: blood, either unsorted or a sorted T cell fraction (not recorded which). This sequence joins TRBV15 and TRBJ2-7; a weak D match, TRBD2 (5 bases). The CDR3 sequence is CATSRDRERGNEQYF. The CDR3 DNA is TGTGCCACCAGCAGAGATCGTGAGAGAGGGAACGAGCAGTACTTC.